The 11 T cell receptor beta chains given below trace back to one sample, sequenced in a study of cytomegalovirus exposure and HLA in healthy donors. Primers: 60 Vbeta forward and 13 Jbeta reverse. TCRdb keeps only in-frame clones here, not all; method: immunoSEQ multiplex PCR. The sample's table shows about 40,000 clones. Source material: PBMCs. These receptors originate from a man under 40 in good health and CMV-seronegative.

The V and J genes are TRBV6-1 and TRBJ2-5; TRBD1 agrees at 8 bases. This CDR3 has 14 residues. Germline V gene sequence: CDR1 MNHNS, CDR2 SASEGT. Trimming took 7 bases from V and 2 from J; bases not matched to a gene: 6. In nucleotides, the CDR3 is TGTGCCAGCAAGCCGGACAGGGCACAAGAGACCCAGTACTTC. Translation gives CASKPDRAQETQYF.

The rearrangement joins TRBV4-1 to TRBJ2-2; D perhaps matches TRBD2 (6 bases). Per the germline V gene, CDR1 is MGHRA and CDR2 is YSYEKL. Trimming stripped 0 bases from V and 2 bases from J, with 16 bases between. The CDR3 is made up of 18 amino acids. In DNA, the CDR3 is TGCGCCAGCAGCCAAGAACCCTGGGCGGGGCCTAACACCGGGGAGCTGTTTTTT. This sequence encodes CASSQEPWAGPNTGELFF.

The chain employs TRBV6-5 and TRBJ1-5; no reliable D call. The germline V and J ends were trimmed by 6 bases and 4 bases, with 10 bases remaining between them. This CDR3 is 13 amino acids long. From germline, CDR1 is MNHEY and CDR2 SVGAGI. CDR3 in DNA: TGTGCCAGCAGCGCGAAAGTGAATCAGCCCCAGCATTTT. Translating it yields CASSAKVNQPQHF.

V usage is TRBV5-4 and J usage is TRBJ2-3; weak D call: TRBD1 (7 bases). The CDR3 spans 14 residues. The V and J ends lost 0 bases and 4 bases respectively, with 9 bases between them. Germline V gives CDR1 SGHNT, CDR2 YYREEE (reference sequence). The CDR3 reads CASSLGRGADTQYF. CDR3 DNA sequence: TGTGCCAGCAGCTTGGGCAGGGGGGCAGATACGCAGTATTTT.

The DNA of the CDR3 is TGTGCCAGCAGTTCGGGGACTAGCGGTGACAATGAGCAGTTCTTC. Protein product: CASSSGTSGDNEQFF. The V call is TRBV6-5, the J call TRBJ2-1, with 11 bases identical to TRBD2. CDR1 is MNHEY, CDR2 SVGAGI, per germline. The CDR3 runs to 15 residues. J lost 5 bases, V lost 4 bases, and 4 bases had no gene match.

V gene TRBV12-5 combines with J gene TRBJ2-7; 10 nucleotides line up with TRBD2. Germline-derived CDR1 and CDR2 are LGHNT and FRNRAP. CDR3 length: 14 amino acids. Germline trimming cut 6 bases from V and 7 bases from J; bases unmatched to any gene: 9. Here the CDR3 DNA reads TGTGCTAGTGGCCCTAGCGGGAGATCGGAAGAGCAGTACTTC. This encodes CASGPSGRSEEQYF.

Worth noting for this clone: Other DNA sequences in the sample encode the same CDR3. V and J are TRBV19 and TRBJ1-2, with D maybe TRBD1 (5 bases). This CDR3 region has 14 residues. Trimming took 2 bases from V and 3 from J, leaving 10 bases between them. The germline V gene encodes CDR1 LNHDA and CDR2 SQIVND (reference sequence). CDR3: CASSILRGHYGYTF. The DNA for the CDR3 is TGTGCCAGTAGTATACTAAGGGGCCACTATGGCTACACCTTC. The whole variable domain, remainder taken from reference TRBV19 and TRBJ1-2, is DGGITQSPKYLFRKEGQNVTLSCEQNLNHDAMYWYRQDPGQGLRLIYYSQIVNDFQKGDIAEGYSVSREKKESFPLTVTSAQKNPTAFYLCASSILRGHYGYTFGSGTRLTVV.

The genes are TRBV6-1 and TRBJ1-1, with D tentatively TRBD1 (6 bases). The CDR3 is 15 amino acids. Germline V gives CDR1 MNHNS, CDR2 SASEGT. Trimming pared 7 bases from V and 8 bases from J, leaving 23 bases between. CDR3 protein: CASIASMGTTGEAFF. Written as DNA, the CDR3 is TGTGCCAGCATTGCCTCTATGGGGACAACAGGCGAAGCTTTCTTT.

The chain employs TRBV9 and TRBJ2-1; 8 bases agree with TRBD2. This CDR3 contains 16 residues. Germline assignment: CDR1 SGDLS and CDR2 YYNGEE. The ends lost 2 bases at V and 2 bases at J; junction bases unmatched: 6. The CDR3 bases are TGTGCCAGCAGCGTTACCAGCGGGAGTGCCTACAATGAGCAGTTCTTC. As protein: CASSVTSGSAYNEQFF.

The rearrangement joins TRBV7-6 to TRBJ1-5; D is undetermined. This CDR3 is 14 amino acids long. Germline loops: CDR1 SGHVS, CDR2 FNYEAQ. V lost 5 bases and J 2 bases, leaving 10 bases between the germline ends. The CDR3 is CASSPSKGNQPQHF. The CDR3 region has the DNA TGTGCCAGCAGCCCGAGTAAAGGCAATCAGCCCCAGCATTTT.

The gene calls are TRBV2 and TRBJ2-2; D may be TRBD1 (6 bases). The CDR3 loop spans 13 amino acids. CDR1 and CDR2 from the germline V gene are SNHLY and FYNNEI. V was clipped by 9 bases and J by 3 bases, with 11 bases between them. The CDR3 sequence is CARQGLHTGELFF. CDR3 in DNA: TGTGCCAGGCAGGGGTTGCACACCGGGGAGCTGTTTTTT. Full variable domain (remainder filled in from reference TRBV2 and TRBJ2-2): EPEVTQTPSHQVTQMGQEVILRCVPISNHLYFYWYRQILGQKVEFLVSFYNNEISEKSEIFDDQFSVERPDGSNFTLKIRSTKLEDSAMYFCARQGLHTGELFFGEGSRLTVL.